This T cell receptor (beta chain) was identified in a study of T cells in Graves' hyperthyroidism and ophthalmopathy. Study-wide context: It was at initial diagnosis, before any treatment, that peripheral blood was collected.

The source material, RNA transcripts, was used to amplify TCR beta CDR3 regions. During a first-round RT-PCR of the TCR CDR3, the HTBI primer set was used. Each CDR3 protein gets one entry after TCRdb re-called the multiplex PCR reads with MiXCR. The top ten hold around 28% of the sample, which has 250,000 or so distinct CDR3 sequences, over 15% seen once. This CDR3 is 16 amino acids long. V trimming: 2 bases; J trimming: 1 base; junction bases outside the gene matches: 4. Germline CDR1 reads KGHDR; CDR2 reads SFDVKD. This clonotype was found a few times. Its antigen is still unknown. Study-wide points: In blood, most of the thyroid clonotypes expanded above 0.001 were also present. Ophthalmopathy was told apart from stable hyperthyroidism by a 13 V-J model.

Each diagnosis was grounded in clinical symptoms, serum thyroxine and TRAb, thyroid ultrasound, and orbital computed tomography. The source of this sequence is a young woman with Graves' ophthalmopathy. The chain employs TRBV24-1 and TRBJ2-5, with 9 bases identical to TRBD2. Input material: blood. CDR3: CATSDSAGGSQETQYF. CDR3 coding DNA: TGTGCCACCAGTGATTCGGCGGGGGGGTCCCAAGAGACCCAGTACTTC.